This entry lists 8 T cell receptor beta chains sequenced from one sample in a study of blood T cell repertoires in COVID-19. This table comes from immunoSEQ multiplex PCR, and its TCRdb copy is limited to in-frame clones, with some not included. The table has about 130,000 clones, 65% to 85% seen once. The specimen sequenced was peripheral blood. The receptors were gathered from a man aged 65 to 79 with acute or convalescent COVID-19.

The chain combines TRBV4-1 with TRBJ2-1; TRBD1 matches 9 bases. Germline CDR1 reads MGHRA; CDR2 reads YSYEKL. V dropped 1 base and J dropped 4; count of bases not matched to a gene: 2. The CDR3 consists of 15 residues. The CDR3 DNA follows: TGCGCCAGCAGCCAAGGGACAGGGGCTTACAATGAGCAGTTCTTC. Its protein is CASSQGTGAYNEQFF.

The chain links TRBV7-8 to TRBJ1-2; maybe TRBD1 (5 bases). V dropped 0 bases and J dropped 7 bases, with 9 bases sitting between them. Germline V gene lookup returns CDR1 SGHVS and CDR2 FQNEAQ. CDR3 length equals 13 residues. CDR3 sequence reads: CASSLAGGAGYTF. The CDR3 DNA reads TGTGCCAGCAGCTTAGCCGGTGGGGCTGGCTACACCTTC.

This chain joins TRBV7-7 and TRBJ1-5; 8 positions match TRBD1. Germline V gives CDR1 SSHAT, CDR2 FNYEAQ (reference sequence). CDR3 size: 17 residues. CDR3 in DNA: TGTGCTAGCTTTCCCGGGGACAGGTGCTGGCCTTCTCGGCCCCAGCATTTT. Translation gives CASFPGDRCWPSRPQHF.

The chain carries TRBV7-9 and TRBJ2-7; a possible D gene is TRBD2 (5 bases). The CDR3 totals 15 residues. The V gene's germline CDR1 is SEHNR and CDR2 FQNEAQ (reference sequence). V was trimmed by 4 bases and J by 7 bases, leaving 20 bases between them. CDR3 nucleotide sequence: TGTGCCAGCAGCTCCCGGCGTGGACTCCTATGGGAGCAGTACTTC. This translates into CASSSRRGLLWEQYF.

The J gene is TRBJ2-7, the V gene TRBV6-6; D is possibly TRBD2 (5 bases). The germline V gene has CDR1 MNHNY and CDR2 SVGAGI (reference sequence). The CDR3 has 12 residues. The germline V and J ends were trimmed by 7 bases and 3 bases, with 10 bases remaining between them. The chain's CDR3 is CASKQDYYEQYF. The CDR3 DNA reads as TGTGCCAGCAAACAAGACTACTACGAGCAGTACTTC.

This sequence joins TRBV18 and TRBJ1-3; D is unclear. Germline V gene lookup returns CDR1 KGHSH and CDR2 LQKENI. The CDR3 sequence is 16 residues long. V lost 2 bases, J lost 0 bases, and 11 bases lay in between. The CDR3 loop is CASSPTLLSSGNTIYF. The DNA of the CDR3 is TGTGCCAGCTCACCAACCCTCCTTAGCTCTGGAAACACCATATATTTT.

This clone was detected only a few times. J is TRBJ1-5 and V is TRBV19; D might be TRBD1 (6 bases). Germline CDR1 LNHDA, CDR2 SQIVND (reference sequence). V was clipped by 6 bases and J by 2 bases, with 14 bases between them. The CDR3 is 15 residues long. CDR3 region: CASRGGPSGNQPQHF. Written as DNA, the CDR3 is TGTGCCAGTAGAGGGGGACCTTCAGGCAATCAGCCCCAGCATTTT.

The CDR3 bases are TGCAGTGCTAGTCGAGGGGGACAGGCTCGCACAGATACGCAGTATTTT. This sequence encodes CSASRGGQARTDTQYF. The chain joins TRBV20-1 to TRBJ2-3, with 8 nucleotides matching TRBD1. The CDR3 loop spans 16 amino acids. Germline lookup yields CDR1 DFQATT and CDR2 SNEGSKA (reference sequence). The junction had 9 bases not matched to a gene; V was cut back by 3 bases and J by 1 base.